This T cell receptor beta chain was sequenced during a study of response to subunit inactivated influenza vaccine. TCRdb re-called the RT-PCR reads with MiXCR, one entry per CDR3 protein. This sample has around 710,000 distinct CDR3 sequences, with 11% to 15% found just once. This CDR3 has 16 residues. V lost 0 bases, J lost 4 bases, and 15 bases lay in between. The V gene's germline CDR1 is SGHTA and CDR2 FQGNSA. The sequence was collected from a man aged 50-59 years who received an inactivated influenza vaccine. The chain is built from TRBV7-2 and TRBJ2-5; D may be TRBD1 (6 bases). The source was PBMCs from blood, collected less than 15 days before vaccination. The CDR3 nucleotides read TGTGCCAGCAGCTTAGCGCCCAGGGGCGGTCGAGAGACCCAGTACTTC. Protein product: CASSLAPRGGRETQYF. The full variable domain, completed using reference TRBV7-2 and TRBJ2-5, is GAGVSQSPSNKVTEKGKDVELRCDPISGHTALYWYRQSLGQGLEFLIYFQGNSAPDKSGLPSDRFSAERTGGSVSTLTIQRTQQEDSAVYLCASSLAPRGGRETQYFGPGTRLLVL.